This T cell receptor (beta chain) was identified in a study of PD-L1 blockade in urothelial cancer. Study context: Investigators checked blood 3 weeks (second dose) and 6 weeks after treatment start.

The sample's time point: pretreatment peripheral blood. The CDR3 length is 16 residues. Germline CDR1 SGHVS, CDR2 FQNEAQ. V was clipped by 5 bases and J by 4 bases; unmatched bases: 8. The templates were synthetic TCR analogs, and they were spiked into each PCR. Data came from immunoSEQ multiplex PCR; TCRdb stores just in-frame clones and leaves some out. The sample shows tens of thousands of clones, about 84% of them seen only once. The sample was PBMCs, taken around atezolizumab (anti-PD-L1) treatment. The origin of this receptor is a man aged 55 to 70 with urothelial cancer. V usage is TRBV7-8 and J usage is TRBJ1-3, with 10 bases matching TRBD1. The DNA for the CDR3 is TGTGCCAGCAGCCCCGGACAGGGGGTTCGGGGAAACACCATATATTTT. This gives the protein CASSPGQGVRGNTIYF.